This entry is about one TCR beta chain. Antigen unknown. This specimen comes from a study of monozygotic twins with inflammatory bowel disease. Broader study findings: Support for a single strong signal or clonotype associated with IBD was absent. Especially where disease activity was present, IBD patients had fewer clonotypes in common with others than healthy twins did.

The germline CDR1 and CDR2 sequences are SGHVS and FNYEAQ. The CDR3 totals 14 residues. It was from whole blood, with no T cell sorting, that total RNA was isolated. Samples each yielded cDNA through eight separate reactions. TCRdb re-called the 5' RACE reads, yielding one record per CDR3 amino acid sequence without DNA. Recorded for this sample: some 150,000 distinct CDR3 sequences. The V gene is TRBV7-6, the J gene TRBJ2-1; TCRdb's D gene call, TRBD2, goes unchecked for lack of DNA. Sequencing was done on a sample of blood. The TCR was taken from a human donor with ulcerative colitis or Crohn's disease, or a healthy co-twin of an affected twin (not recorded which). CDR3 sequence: CASSLGAAAGEQFF.